This record covers a single TCR beta chain. The antigen is unknown. In germline, CDR1 is SGHVS, CDR2 FQNEAQ. CDR3 size: 13 residues. Trimming took 3 bases from V and 8 from J; bases not matched to a gene: 6. This entry belongs to a study of cytomegalovirus exposure and HLA in healthy donors. Overall study context: Genotyping of 400 or so donors showed that 80% to 90% belonged to the Caucasian-associated ancestry cluster.

Researchers ran the PCR with 60 Vbeta and 13 Jbeta primers. Profiling relied on immunoSEQ multiplex PCR, and the TCRdb table lists in-frame clones only, not all of them. Among over 150,000 clones listed, roughly 72% were seen once. Whole-study results and caveats: In a later analysis, TCR beta V- and J-gene trimming was associated with a missense DCLRE1C variant. Sequencing likely generated an artifact that appeared as a cluster of highly shared sequence variants.

Sequencing was carried out using PBMCs. The rearrangement links TRBV7-8 to TRBJ1-2; TRBD1 agrees at 7 bases. The TCR comes from a man aged 30 to 45 in good health and CMV-seronegative. The CDR3 region has the DNA TGTGCCAGCAGCTTGACAGGGTCCAGCGGCTACACCTTC. This translates into CASSLTGSSGYTF.